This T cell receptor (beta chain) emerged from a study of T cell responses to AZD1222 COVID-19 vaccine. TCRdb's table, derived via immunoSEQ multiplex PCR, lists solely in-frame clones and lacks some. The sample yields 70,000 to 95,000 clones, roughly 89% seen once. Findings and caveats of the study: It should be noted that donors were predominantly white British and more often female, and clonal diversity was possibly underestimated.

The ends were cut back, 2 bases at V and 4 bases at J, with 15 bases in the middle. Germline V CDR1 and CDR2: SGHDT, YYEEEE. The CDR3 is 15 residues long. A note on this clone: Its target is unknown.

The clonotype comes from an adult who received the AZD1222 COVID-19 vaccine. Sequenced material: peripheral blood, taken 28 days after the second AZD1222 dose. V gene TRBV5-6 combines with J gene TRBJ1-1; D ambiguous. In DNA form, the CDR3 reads TGTGCCAGCAGCTTCCCCCGACCGGGTGGCACTGAAGCTTTCTTT. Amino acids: CASSFPRPGGTEAFF.